The clone carrying this T cell receptor beta chain occurred once. The data belong to a study of blood T cell repertoires in COVID-19. Study-level background: Material from acute and convalescent COVID-19 was sourced from the United States, Italy and Spain.

In the authors' workflow: Estimation of nucleated cell counts was performed using reference gene primer amplification. TCRdb's copy holds only in-frame clones and misses some; the assay was immunoSEQ multiplex PCR. V and J calls and clone size follow that table, whereas D and trimming were derived from the DNA. The data show fewer than 200,000 clones, about 89% seen once. The CDR3 runs to 15 residues. Germline V gives CDR1 LNHDA, CDR2 SQIVND (reference sequence). Trimming stripped 6 bases from V and 10 bases from J, with 19 bases between. The J gene is TRBJ1-6, the V gene TRBV19; D is ambiguous. Sample: peripheral blood. The receptor's source is a man younger than 35 who had recovered from COVID-19. This CDR3 is CASSPAAAGSSPLHF. DNA of the CDR3: TGTGCCAGTAGCCCAGCGGCGGCCGGCTCCTCACCCCTCCACTTT.